Below are 8 T cell receptor beta chains sequenced from a single sample in a study of T cell repertoires in cytomegalovirus infection. TCRdb recomputed calls from the reads with MiXCR, one row per CDR3 protein. The profile shows some 940,000 distinct CDR3 sequences, approximately 32% of them singletons. Antigens of these TCRs are unknown. This specimen was cultured CD8+ T cells from PBMCs, taken from culture after CMV antigen stimulation. Receptor source: a human donor in good health (CMV status not recorded). Some clones in this sample may be carry-over from other donors' samples.

This chain connects TRBV19 to TRBJ2-1, with 12 bases fitting TRBD2. The germline V gene encodes CDR1 LNHDA and CDR2 SQIVND (reference sequence). With V trimmed by 3 bases and J by 7 bases, 7 bases remained unmatched. This CDR3 contains 16 residues. This CDR3 is CASSISTSGGRNEQFF. CDR3 DNA: TGTGCCAGTAGTATCTCCACTAGCGGGGGGAGGAATGAGCAGTTCTTC.

The chain recombines TRBV7-9 with TRBJ1-1; the match to TRBD1 covers 9 bases. Losses at the gene ends were 6 bases for V and 0 bases for J; bases not matched to a gene: 5. The CDR3 covers 15 residues. Germline CDR1 SEHNR, CDR2 FQNEAQ (reference sequence). The CDR3 sequence: CASSTGTGMNTEAFF. CDR3 DNA: TGTGCCAGCAGTACCGGGACAGGGATGAACACTGAAGCTTTCTTT.

This clonotype was picked up many times. This chain connects TRBV7-2 to TRBJ2-5; D unclear. The V gene's germline CDR1 is SGHTA and CDR2 FQGNSA. This CDR3 has 14 amino acids. V lost 2 bases, J lost 5 bases, and 12 bases lay in between. CDR3 region: CASSLRATQETQYF. CDR3 DNA: TGTGCCAGCAGCTTACGGGCAACCCAGGAGACCCAGTACTTC.

V and J are TRBV10-3 and TRBJ1-1; a weak D match, TRBD1 (5 bases). V lost 2 bases and J 0 bases, leaving 7 bases between the germline ends. CDR3 length: 14 residues. Germline loops: CDR1 ENHRY, CDR2 SYGVKD. The CDR3 protein is CAISEPGLNTEAFF. DNA of the CDR3: TGTGCCATCAGTGAGCCAGGGCTGAACACTGAAGCTTTCTTT.

In DNA form, the CDR3 reads TGTGCCAGCAGTTACAACGGGGGGGCCGGGGAGCTGTTTTTT. Translation gives CASSYNGGAGELFF. This sequence joins TRBV6-2 or TRBV6-3 and TRBJ2-2; 8 bases fit TRBD2. Germline values: CDR1 MNHEY, CDR2 SVGEGT. Trimming removed 2 bases from V and 6 bases from J; junction bases left unmatched: 2. This CDR3 is built from 14 residues.

The chain combines TRBV12-3 or TRBV12-4 with TRBJ2-3, with 9 bases fitting TRBD2. V trimming: 4 bases; J trimming: 0 bases; junction bases outside the gene matches: 8. The CDR3 runs to 17 residues. Written as DNA, the CDR3 is TGTGCCAGCAGTTGGCGACTAGCGGAAGATAGCACAGATACGCAGTATTTT. Translated: CASSWRLAEDSTDTQYF.

This clonotype was seen a few times. The chain combines TRBV28 with TRBJ2-1; D remains unclear. The CDR3 extends over 10 amino acids. The ends were cut back, 10 bases at V and 8 bases at J, with 9 bases in the middle. Germline CDR1 MDHEN, CDR2 SYDVKM. The CDR3 here is CATRSDEQFF. For the CDR3, the DNA is TGTGCCACCCGGTCCGATGAGCAGTTCTTC.

Turning to this clonotype: This may be a read error, as it is one base from a much larger clone. The gene calls are TRBV7-9 and TRBJ1-2, with D unresolved. The CDR3 spans 13 residues. The germline gives CDR1 SEHNR, CDR2 FQNEAQ (reference sequence). The CDR3 DNA reads as TGTACCAGCAGCCATGGGGCTAACTATGGCTACACCTTC. It translates to CTSSHGANYGYTF.